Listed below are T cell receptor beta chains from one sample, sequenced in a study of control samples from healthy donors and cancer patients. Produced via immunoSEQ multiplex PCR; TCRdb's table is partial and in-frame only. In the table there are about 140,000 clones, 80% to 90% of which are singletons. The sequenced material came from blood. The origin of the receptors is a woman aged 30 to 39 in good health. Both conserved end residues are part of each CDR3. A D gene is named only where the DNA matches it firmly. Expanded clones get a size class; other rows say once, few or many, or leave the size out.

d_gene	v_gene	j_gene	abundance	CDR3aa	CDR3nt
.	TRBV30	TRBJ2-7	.	CAWRETGSYEQYF	TGTGCCTGGAGGGAGACAGGCTCCTACGAGCAGTACTTC
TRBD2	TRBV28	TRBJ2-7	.	CASRAGGIYEQYF	TGTGCCAGCCGAGCGGGAGGAATCTACGAGCAGTACTTC
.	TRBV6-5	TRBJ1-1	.	CASSPGRENTEAFF	TGTGCCAGCAGTCCGGGACGGGAGAACACTGAAGCTTTCTTT
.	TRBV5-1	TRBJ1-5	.	CASSPIGRGNNQPQHF	TGCGCCAGCAGCCCAATCGGTCGGGGAAACAATCAGCCCCAGCATTTT
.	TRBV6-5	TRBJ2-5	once	CASSLGGQFQETQYF	TGTGCCAGCAGTTTGGGAGGACAGTTTCAAGAGACCCAGTACTTC
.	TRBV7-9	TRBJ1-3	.	CASSLALGSPGNTIYF	TGTGCCAGCAGCTTAGCGCTGGGGAGCCCTGGAAACACCATATATTTT
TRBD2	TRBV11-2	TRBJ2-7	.	CASSSPGTTATYEQYF	TGTGCCAGCAGCTCCCCCGGGACTACCGCCACCTACGAGCAGTACTTC
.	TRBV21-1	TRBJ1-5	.	CASNQGTSNQPQHF	TGTGCCAGCAACCAGGGGACGAGCAATCAGCCCCAGCATTTT
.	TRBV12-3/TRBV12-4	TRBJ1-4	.	CASSLAEKLFF	TGTGCCAGCAGTTTGGCGGAAAAACTGTTTTTT
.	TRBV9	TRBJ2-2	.	CASSVGQGADTGELFF	.
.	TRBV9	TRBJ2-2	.	CASSVERYTGELFF	TGTGCCAGCAGCGTAGAGCGCTACACCGGGGAGCTGTTTTTT
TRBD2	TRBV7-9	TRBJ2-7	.	CASSLGLAGVVYEQYF	TGTGCCAGCAGCTTAGGTCTAGCGGGAGTGGTCTACGAGCAGTACTTC
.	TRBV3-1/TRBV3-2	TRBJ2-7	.	CASSQGTLSSYEQYF	TGTGCCAGCAGCCAGGGGACCTTAAGCTCCTACGAGCAGTACTTC
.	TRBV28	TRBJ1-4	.	CASRKYGGGNEKLFF	TGTGCCAGCAGAAAGTACGGGGGAGGGAATGAAAAACTGTTTTTT
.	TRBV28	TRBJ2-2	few	CASRGLAGELFF	TGTGCCAGCAGAGGGCTGGCCGGGGAGCTGTTTTTT
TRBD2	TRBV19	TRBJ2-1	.	CASSIGGSRYNEQFF	TGTGCCAGTAGTATCGGCGGGAGCCGGTACAATGAGCAGTTCTTC
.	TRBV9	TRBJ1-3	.	CASSPSGLSGNTIYF	TGTGCCAGCAGCCCGTCGGGGCTCTCTGGAAACACCATATATTTT
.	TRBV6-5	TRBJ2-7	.	CATWTVGTYEQYF	TGTGCCACCTGGACAGTCGGGACCTACGAGCAGTACTTC
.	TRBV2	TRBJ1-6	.	CASSTDNSPLHF	TGTGCCAGCAGTACGGATAATTCACCCCTCCACTTT
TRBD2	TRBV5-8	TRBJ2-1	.	CASSAGTSGRNEQFF	TGTGCCAGCAGCGCCGGGACTAGCGGACGCAATGAGCAGTTCTTC
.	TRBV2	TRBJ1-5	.	CASSTIEGNQPQHF	TGTGCCAGCAGTACGATTGAGGGCAATCAGCCCCAGCATTTT
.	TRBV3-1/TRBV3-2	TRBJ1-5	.	CASSQVGKPQHF	TGTGCCAGCAGCCAAGTAGGGAAGCCCCAGCATTTT
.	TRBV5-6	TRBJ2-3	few	CASSLDSSATDTQYF	TGTGCCAGCAGCTTGGACTCTTCCGCCACAGATACGCAGTATTTT
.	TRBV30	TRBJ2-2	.	CAWRRNTGTGELFF	TGTGCCTGGAGGCGGAACACAGGGACCGGGGAGCTGTTTTTT
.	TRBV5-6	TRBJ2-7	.	CASSFRYEQYF	TGTGCCAGCAGCTTCCGATACGAGCAGTACTTC
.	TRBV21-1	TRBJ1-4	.	CASTKKEGVRAHLNEKLFF	TGTGCCAGCACCAAAAAGGAGGGGGTCAGGGCCCACTTAAATGAAAAACTGTTTTTT
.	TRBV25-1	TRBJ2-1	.	CASSEYRGAAGRDEQFF	TGTGCCAGCAGTGAATATCGTGGGGCGGCAGGGCGCGATGAGCAGTTCTTC
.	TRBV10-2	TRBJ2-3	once	CASSEKTDTQYF	TGCGCCAGCAGTGAGAAGACAGATACGCAGTATTTT
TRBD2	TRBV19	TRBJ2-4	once	CASRRVSGMGWIRIQYF	TGTGCCAGTAGAAGGGTTAGCGGGATGGGGTGGATTCGCATTCAGTACTTC
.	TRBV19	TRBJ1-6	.	CASSIGGFNSPLHF	TGTGCCAGTAGTATAGGGGGATTCAATTCACCCCTCCACTTT
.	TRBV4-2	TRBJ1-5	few	CASSQERGGAQPQHF	TGTGCCAGCAGCCAAGAACGTGGAGGGGCTCAGCCCCAGCATTTT
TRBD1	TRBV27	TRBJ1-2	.	CASSLLGTDYGYTF	TGTGCCAGCAGTTTACTCGGGACAGACTATGGCTACACCTTC
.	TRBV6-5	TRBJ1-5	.	CASSYSPYSNQPQHF	TGTGCCAGCAGTTACTCGCCATATAGCAATCAGCCCCAGCATTTT
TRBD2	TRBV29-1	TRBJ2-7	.	CSVGGLAGPTYEQYF	TGCAGCGTCGGGGGACTAGCGGGGCCGACCTACGAGCAGTACTTC
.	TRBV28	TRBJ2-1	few	CASSYGGDTSFEQFF	TGTGCCAGCAGTTACGGAGGGGATACTAGCTTCGAGCAGTTCTTC
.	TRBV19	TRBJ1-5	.	CASSIGRGNQPQHF	TGTGCCAGTAGTATAGGGAGGGGCAATCAGCCCCAGCATTTT
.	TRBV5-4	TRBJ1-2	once	CASSLVGARYGYTF	TGTGCCAGCAGCTTGGTAGGGGCGCGCTATGGCTACACCTTC
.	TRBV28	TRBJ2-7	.	CASRETDIYEQYF	TGTGCCAGCAGGGAGACAGATATCTACGAGCAGTACTTC
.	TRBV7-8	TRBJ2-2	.	CASSLGAGGANTGELFF	TGTGCCAGCAGCTTAGGGGCGGGCGGAGCGAACACCGGGGAGCTGTTTTTT
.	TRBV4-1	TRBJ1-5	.	CASSQGAGVGNQPQHF	TGCGCCAGCAGCCAAGGAGCCGGGGTGGGCAATCAGCCCCAGCATTTT
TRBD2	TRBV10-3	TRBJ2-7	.	CAISEWGREAEQYF	TGTGCCATCAGTGAGTGGGGGCGGGAGGCCGAGCAGTACTTC
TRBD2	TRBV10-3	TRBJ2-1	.	CAALAGEGSEQFF	TGTGCCGCCTTAGCGGGAGAGGGAAGTGAGCAGTTCTTC
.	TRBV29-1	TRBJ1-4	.	CSVEDLRETAANEKLFF	TGCAGCGTTGAAGATCTTCGGGAGACAGCTGCTAATGAAAAACTGTTTTTT
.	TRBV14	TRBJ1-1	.	CASSQDGGPGHRTEAFF	TGTGCCAGCAGCCAAGATGGTGGACCGGGACACCGAACCGAAGCTTTCTTT
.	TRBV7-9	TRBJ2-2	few	CASSLLNQNTGELFF	TGTGCCAGCAGCTTATTAAATCAGAACACCGGGGAGCTGTTTTTT
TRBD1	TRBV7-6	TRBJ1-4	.	CASSLEVRGRPNEKLFF	TGTGCCAGCAGCTTAGAGGTCAGGGGGCGACCTAATGAAAAACTGTTTTTT